This T cell receptor (beta chain) was sequenced during a study of cytomegalovirus exposure and HLA in healthy donors. The CDR3 consists of 17 residues. The V gene end was trimmed by 4 bases and the J gene end by 3 bases; junction bases not matched to a gene: 7. Germline lookup yields CDR1 MNHEY and CDR2 SMNVEV (reference sequence). This table comes from immunoSEQ multiplex PCR, and its TCRdb copy is limited to in-frame clones, with some not included. The sample shows about 65,000 clones, approximately 93% of them seen only once. The sequenced sample consisted of PBMCs. The chain couples TRBV27 to TRBJ2-6, with 9 nucleotides matching TRBD1. The TCR comes from a man younger than 35 in good health and CMV-seropositive. The CDR3 bases are TGTGCCAGCAGTTCCACGGGGACAGGGTATGGGGCCAACGTCCTGACTTTC. Translating gives CASSSTGTGYGANVLTF. The variable domain in full, with the rest retrieved from reference TRBV27 and TRBJ2-6, is EAQVTQNPRYLITVTGKKLTVTCSQNMNHEYMSWYRQDPGLGLRQIYYSMNVEVTDKGDVPEGYKVSRKEKRNFPLILESPSPNQTSLYFCASSSTGTGYGANVLTFGAGSRLTVL.